This TCR beta chain is drawn from a study of cytomegalovirus exposure and HLA in healthy donors. Whole-study findings and limits: For TCR beta chains, V- and J-gene trimming was later linked to a missense DCLRE1C variant.

Germline V CDR1 and CDR2: MNHEY, SMNVEV (reference sequence). After removal of 3 bases from V and 4 bases from J, the junction contained 6 bases not matched to a gene. This CDR3 contains 15 residues. This clone was found a few times. What it binds is not known. The primer mix had 60 Vbeta and 13 Jbeta primers. TCRdb keeps only in-frame clones here, not all; method: immunoSEQ multiplex PCR. Counted here are 100,000 to 150,000 clones, roughly 85% occurring once; the ten biggest clones make up approximately 3.6%. The sequenced material came from PBMCs. The source of this sequence is a middle-aged woman in good health and CMV-seropositive. V and J are TRBV27 and TRBJ2-1; 7 positions agree with TRBD2. In nucleotides, the CDR3 is TGTGCCAGCAGTTTTAGCGGGCTTTCATACAATGAGCAGTTCTTC. Amino acid sequence: CASSFSGLSYNEQFF.